The rows below give T cell receptor beta chains drawn from one sample of a study of blood T cell repertoires in COVID-19. Clones were sequenced by immunoSEQ multiplex PCR, and TCRdb holds only the in-frame ones, with some missing. Seen here are around 190,000 clones, approximately 90% observed once, and the top ten hold approximately 4%. The specimen sequenced was peripheral blood. The receptor set was obtained from a human donor in a cohort sampled during active COVID-19. Both conserved end residues are part of each CDR3. The D gene is left open where the match is weak. Rows may omit the clone size; those that give it use once, few, many or a size class.

d_gene	v_gene	abundance	j_gene	CDR3nt	CDR3aa
TRBD2	TRBV5-6	NA	TRBJ2-1	TGTGCCAGCAGCTTGGAAAGGACTAGCGCCTACAATGAGCAGTTCTTC	CASSLERTSAYNEQFF
NA	TRBV2	NA	TRBJ1-6	TGTGCCAGCAGCTTGGGACTACCTAATTCACCCCTCCACTTT	CASSLGLPNSPLHF
TRBD1	TRBV6-4	NA	TRBJ1-6	TGTGCCAGCAGCGGGACAGCTTCCTATAATTCACCCCTCCACTTT	CASSGTASYNSPLHF
NA	TRBV4-1	NA	TRBJ2-7	TGCGCCAGCAGCCAAGATCTGAGAGGATGGCGCGAGCAGTACTTC	CASSQDLRGWREQYF
TRBD1	TRBV29-1	few	TRBJ1-2	TGCAGCGTTGAAGATGCCGGGACAGGGGGAGGCTACACCTTC	CSVEDAGTGGGYTF
TRBD2	TRBV5-4	NA	TRBJ2-1	TGTGCCAGCAGCTTGCCGCTAGCGGGAGCTGACAATGAGCAGTTCTTC	CASSLPLAGADNEQFF
TRBD1	TRBV9	NA	TRBJ2-3	TGTGCCAGCAGCACGACAGGGGGCGCCGGGGGTACGCAGTATTTT	CASSTTGGAGGTQYF
NA	TRBV19	once	TRBJ2-7	TGTGCCAGTAGTGACCAGGGGATGTTATACGAGCAGTACTTC	CASSDQGMLYEQYF
NA	TRBV6-2/TRBV6-3	NA	TRBJ1-3	TGTGCCAGCAGTTACGGGGGACTGCCGGTCTGGAGCAACACCATATATTTT	CASSYGGLPVWSNTIYF
NA	TRBV10-2	few	TRBJ2-2	TGCGCCAGCAGTGAACTAGCTAGCACCGGGGAGCTGTTTTTT	CASSELASTGELFF
NA	TRBV2	NA	TRBJ1-2	TGTGCCAGCAGTGAAGCGCTCAGGGCTAACTATGGCTACACCTTC	CASSEALRANYGYTF
TRBD2	TRBV5-6	NA	TRBJ2-3	TGTGCCAGCAGCTTGAGAGGGAGGGCCACAGATACGCAGTATTTT	CASSLRGRATDTQYF
TRBD1	TRBV4-1	few	TRBJ1-3	TGCGCCAGCAGCCAAGAGGCAGGGGGCTCTGGAAACACCATATATTTT	CASSQEAGGSGNTIYF
NA	TRBV5-4	NA	TRBJ2-5	TGTGCCAGCAGCTTGAGGACTCCGGGACAAGAGACCCAGTACTTC	CASSLRTPGQETQYF
TRBD2	TRBV7-2	NA	TRBJ2-7	TGTGCCAGCAGCAACCAAGCTAGCGGGCGAGTCTACGAGCAGTACTTC	CASSNQASGRVYEQYF
TRBD1	TRBV11-2	NA	TRBJ2-5	TGTGCCAGCAGCCGGGGACAGTACCAAGAGACCCAGTACTTC	CASSRGQYQETQYF
TRBD2	TRBV7-6	NA	TRBJ2-2	TGTGCCAGCAGCTTAGGCGGGAGGGCCACCGGGGAGCTGTTTTTT	CASSLGGRATGELFF
NA	TRBV28	NA	TRBJ2-7	TGTGCCAGCAGCTCAGGGGATCGGTCCTACGAGCAGTACTTC	CASSSGDRSYEQYF
NA	TRBV9	NA	TRBJ1-1	TGTGCCAGCAGCGTAGCTACAGGAGCCCTGAACACTGAAGCTTTCTTT	CASSVATGALNTEAFF
TRBD2	TRBV6-5	once	TRBJ2-5	TGTGCCAGCAGTTACTCTGGACTAGCCCACCAAGAGACCCAGTACTTC	CASSYSGLAHQETQYF
TRBD1	TRBV5-1	NA	TRBJ2-7	TGCGCCAGCAGCTTGGCCCGGGACAGGGGCCACGAGCAGTACTTC	CASSLARDRGHEQYF
TRBD1	TRBV2	NA	TRBJ1-1	TGTGCCAGCAGCCTCCAGGGACAGGTGAACACTGAAGCTTTCTTT	CASSLQGQVNTEAFF
TRBD1	TRBV6-5	NA	TRBJ2-7	TGTGCCAGCAGCATTCGCAGGGGGCTCTACGAGCAGTACTTC	CASSIRRGLYEQYF
NA	TRBV6-5	NA	TRBJ1-2	TGTGCCAGCAGTTTCCAGGGAACCGGATATGGCTACACCTTC	CASSFQGTGYGYTF
TRBD2	TRBV4-2	NA	TRBJ2-5	TGTGCCAGCAGCCAACTAGCGGGGGGGCCAGAGACCCAGTACTTC	CASSQLAGGPETQYF
NA	TRBV4-2	NA	TRBJ2-1	TGTGCCAGCAGCCAAGCCGAGGACATTTACAATGAGCAGTTCTTC	CASSQAEDIYNEQFF
NA	TRBV24-1	NA	TRBJ1-5	TGTGCCACCAGTGAGACATCCCAGGGGAAGCCCCAGCATTTT	CATSETSQGKPQHF
TRBD1	TRBV4-2	NA	TRBJ1-2	TGTGCCAGCAGCCCAGGACTGGGGGGACAGGCTCTTCTTGGCTACACCTTC	CASSPGLGGQALLGYTF